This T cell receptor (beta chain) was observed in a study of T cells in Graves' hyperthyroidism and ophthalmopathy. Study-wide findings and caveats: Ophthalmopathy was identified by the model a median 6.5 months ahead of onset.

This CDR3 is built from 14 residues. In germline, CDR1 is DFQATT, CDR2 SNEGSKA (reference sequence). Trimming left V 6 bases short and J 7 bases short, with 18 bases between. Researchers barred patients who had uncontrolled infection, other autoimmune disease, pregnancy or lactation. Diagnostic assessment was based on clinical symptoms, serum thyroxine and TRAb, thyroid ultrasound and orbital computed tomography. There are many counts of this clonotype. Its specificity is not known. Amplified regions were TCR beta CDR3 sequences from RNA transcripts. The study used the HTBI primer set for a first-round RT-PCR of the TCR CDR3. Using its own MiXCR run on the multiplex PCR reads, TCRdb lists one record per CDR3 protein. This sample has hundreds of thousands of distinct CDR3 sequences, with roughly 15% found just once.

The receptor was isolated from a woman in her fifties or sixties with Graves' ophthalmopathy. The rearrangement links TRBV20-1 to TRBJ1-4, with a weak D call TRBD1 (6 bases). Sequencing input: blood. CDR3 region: CSAPECQGCEKLFF. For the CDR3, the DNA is TGCAGTGCCCCTGAATGTCAGGGGTGTGAAAAACTGTTTTTT.